The T cell receptor (beta chain) described here comes from a study of shared clonotypes between healthy human individuals. The CDR3 totals 15 residues. V was clipped by 3 bases and J by 4 bases; unmatched bases: 7. Germline assignment: CDR1 MGHDK and CDR2 SYGVNS. Libraries were prepared by immunoSEQ multiplex PCR; TCRdb keeps only in-frame clonotypes and omits some of them. The sample has about 110,000 clones, around two thirds seen once. The receptor was isolated from a woman aged 25 to 39 in good health. The chain recombines TRBV25-1 with TRBJ1-1; 8 nucleotides align to TRBD1. The source material was memory CD8+ T cells sorted from blood. Subset denoted: CD45RO+ cells pooled with CCR7-negative TemRA cells. The CDR3: CASSDLDRVGTEAFF. The CDR3 DNA follows: TGTGCCAGCAGTGATCTGGACAGGGTTGGCACTGAAGCTTTCTTT.